The rows below give T cell receptor beta chains drawn from one sample of a study of blood T cell repertoires in COVID-19. The method was immunoSEQ multiplex PCR; TCRdb's version includes in-frame clones alone and lacks a portion of them. The sample holds around 260,000 clones, approximately 90% seen once. The sample comprised peripheral blood. Receptor source: a woman aged 25 to 39 with COVID-19, enrolled during active disease. Each CDR3 is given without its conserved first and last residue. Each record gives: V gene, J gene, CDR3 protein.

v_call: TRBV13
j_call: TRBJ2-7
cdr3_aa: ASSGWGLQSSYEQY

v_call: TRBV2
j_call: TRBJ2-7
cdr3_aa: ASSLTGDVREQY

v_call: TRBV10-1
j_call: TRBJ2-1
cdr3_aa: ASSEVVIGYNEQF

v_call: TRBV6-1
j_call: TRBJ1-1
cdr3_aa: ASSEGPEAF

v_call: TRBV5-1
j_call: TRBJ2-7
cdr3_aa: ASALGTGNEQY

v_call: TRBV28
j_call: TRBJ1-5
cdr3_aa: ASSLLKAGGNQPQH

v_call: TRBV30
j_call: TRBJ1-1
cdr3_aa: AWVHRAEAF

v_call: TRBV4-1
j_call: TRBJ1-4
cdr3_aa: ASSQDPRSTNEKLF

v_call: TRBV7-9
j_call: TRBJ2-3
cdr3_aa: ASSPRAGGPDTQY

v_call: TRBV5-1
j_call: TRBJ2-1
cdr3_aa: ASSPGRGAEQF

v_call: TRBV5-1
j_call: TRBJ2-5
cdr3_aa: ASSLGGQGRETQY

v_call: TRBV7-9
j_call: TRBJ1-1
cdr3_aa: ASSHQGQGGEAF

v_call: TRBV11-2
j_call: TRBJ2-7
cdr3_aa: ASRGVEQY

v_call: TRBV6-6
j_call: TRBJ1-6
cdr3_aa: ASNDRGNSPLH

v_call: TRBV18
j_call: TRBJ1-1
cdr3_aa: ASSGTGLNTEAF

v_call: TRBV27
j_call: TRBJ2-7
cdr3_aa: ASSLMTSGTYEQY

v_call: TRBV29-1
j_call: TRBJ2-7
cdr3_aa: SVGSGSYEQY

v_call: TRBV18
j_call: TRBJ1-1
cdr3_aa: ASSPRSVGLNTEAF

v_call: TRBV5-4
j_call: TRBJ2-2
cdr3_aa: ASRQNTGELF

v_call: TRBV19
j_call: TRBJ2-3
cdr3_aa: ASSSGLAGLTDTQY

v_call: TRBV19
j_call: TRBJ2-1
cdr3_aa: ASSPGLAENNEQF

v_call: TRBV2
j_call: TRBJ1-2
cdr3_aa: ASTDRGTLDNGYT